A single sample gave rise to the 11 T cell receptor beta chains below, sequenced in a study of preoperative IRX-2 immunotherapy in early breast cancer. This sample's treatment: preoperative locoregional IRX-2 cytokine immunotherapy. Clones were read by immunoSEQ multiplex PCR, and TCRdb kept only the in-frame ones, dropping some. The data show about 5,300 clones, 73% seen once. The sequenced sample was tumor tissue, obtained before IRX-2 immunotherapy. The receptors originated from a human donor with breast cancer.

This clone was counted a single time. The rearrangement links TRBV30 to TRBJ2-1; D possibly corresponds to TRBD1 (6 bases). With 5 bases removed from V and 2 bases from J, the gap between germline ends came to 10 bases. CDR3 length: 13 amino acids. Germline V gene data show CDR1 as GTSNPN and CDR2 as SVGIG (reference sequence). The CDR3 nucleotides are TGTGCCTGGTCCCGACAGGCCTACAATGAGCAGTTCTTC. Translating it yields CAWSRQAYNEQFF. The full variable domain, with the rest looked up from reference TRBV30 and TRBJ2-1, is SQTIHQWPATLVQPVGSPLSLECTVEGTSNPNLYWYRQAAGRGLQLLFYSVGIGQISSEVPQNLSASRPQDRQFILSSKKLLLSDSGFYLCAWSRQAYNEQFFGPGTRLTVL.

By proportion, this clone is medium-sized (0.01 to 0.1%). The gene calls are TRBV29-1 and TRBJ1-1; D remains unclear. V lost 8 bases to trimming and J lost 3 bases, with 16 bases between them. The CDR3 contains 13 residues. Per germline, CDR1 SQVTM and CDR2 ANQGSEA. CDR3 sequence: CSIGLDMDTEAFF. Written as DNA, the CDR3 is TGCAGCATCGGGCTAGACATGGACACTGAAGCTTTCTTT.

This clone was picked up a small number of times. This CDR3 reads CASSLIATNVLGYTF. The CDR3 DNA is TGTGCCAGCAGCTTAATTGCGACGAACGTCTTGGGCTACACCTTC. V gene TRBV11-3 combines with J gene TRBJ1-2, with D unresolved. The CDR3 length is 15 residues. Trimming stripped 2 bases from V and 8 bases from J, with 18 bases between. Germline-derived CDR1 and CDR2 are SGHNT and YENEEA.

V gene TRBV19 combines with J gene TRBJ2-3, with D perhaps TRBD1 (6 bases). Looked up from germline, CDR1 is LNHDA and CDR2 is SQIVND (reference sequence). This CDR3 has 14 residues. With 6 bases removed from V and 5 bases from J, the gap between germline ends came to 15 bases. The DNA for the CDR3 is TGTGCCAGTAGGACGAGGGGGAATGAAGATACGCAGTATTTT. It yields the protein CASRTRGNEDTQYF.

In this sample, this clone turned up once. The chain couples TRBV18 to TRBJ1-1, with TRBD1 matching over 8 bases. The CDR3 spans 16 residues. The V gene end was trimmed by 0 bases and the J gene end by 4 bases; junction bases not matched to a gene: 7. In germline, CDR1 is KGHSH, CDR2 LQKENI. CDR3 region: CASSPPRQGARTEAFF. In DNA, the CDR3 is TGTGCCAGCTCACCACCGAGGCAGGGGGCTCGCACTGAAGCTTTCTTT.

The V and J genes are TRBV6-8 and TRBJ1-2; D gene ambiguous. The CDR3 is 13 amino acids. Per the germline V gene, CDR1 is MNHGY and CDR2 is SAAAGT. Trimming stripped 4 bases from V and 1 base from J, with 7 bases between. The CDR3 sequence: CASSFDNNYGYTF. The CDR3, as DNA: TGTGCCAGCAGTTTCGACAATAACTATGGCTACACCTTC.

The chain carries TRBV11-3 and TRBJ1-5; 7 bases map to TRBD1. The ends lost 5 bases at V and 1 base at J; junction bases unmatched: 2. CDR1 is SGHNT and CDR2 is YENEEA in the germline V gene. The CDR3 totals 14 residues. CDR3 amino acids: CASSLQGSNQPQHF. The CDR3, as DNA: TGTGCCAGCAGCCTACAGGGGAGCAATCAGCCCCAGCATTTT.

The CDR3 nucleotides read TGTGCCAGCAGTAAGGGACCGGGACAGAACATGAACACTGAAGCTTTCTTT. It specifies CASSKGPGQNMNTEAFF. The genes are TRBV6-8 and TRBJ1-1, with 7 bases that match TRBD1. The CDR3 spans 17 residues. V shed 5 bases, J shed 0 bases, and the junction held 12 bases outside the gene matches. The germline CDR1 and CDR2 sequences are MNHGY and SAAAGT.

Only one count was recorded for this clone. CDR3 sequence (DNA): TGCAGCGCAGGTCTCTGGGGCAATGAGCAGTTCTTC. It codes for CSAGLWGNEQFF. The rearrangement joins TRBV29-1 to TRBJ2-1; no clear D. Per the germline V gene, CDR1 is SQVTM and CDR2 is ANQGSEA. Trimming removed 7 bases from V and 6 bases from J, with 13 bases in between. The CDR3 covers 12 residues.

This rearrangement joins TRBV5-1 to TRBJ1-2, with D unresolved. The CDR3 loop spans 17 amino acids. Trimming left V 4 bases short and J 2 bases short, with 21 bases between. Per the germline V gene, CDR1 is SGHRS and CDR2 is YFSETQ. The CDR3 sequence: CASSPEVLAAANYGYTF. The CDR3 DNA sequence: TGCGCCAGCAGCCCCGAGGTGTTAGCAGCGGCCAACTATGGCTACACCTTC.

The chain joins TRBV7-7 to TRBJ2-1, with 9 bases matching TRBD1. Germline assignment: CDR1 SSHAT and CDR2 FNYEAQ (reference sequence). The CDR3 sequence is 15 residues long. J lost 4 bases, V lost 5 bases, and 6 bases had no gene match. The CDR3 protein is CASSRAGQGYNEQFF. CDR3 coding DNA: TGTGCCAGCAGCCGGGCGGGACAGGGATACAATGAGCAGTTCTTC.